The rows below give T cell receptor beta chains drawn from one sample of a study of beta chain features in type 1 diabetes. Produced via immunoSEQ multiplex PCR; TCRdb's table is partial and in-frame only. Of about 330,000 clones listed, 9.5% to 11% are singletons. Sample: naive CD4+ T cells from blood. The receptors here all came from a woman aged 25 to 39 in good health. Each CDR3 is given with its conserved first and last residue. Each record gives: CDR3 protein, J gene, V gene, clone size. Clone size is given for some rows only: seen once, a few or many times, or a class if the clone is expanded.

CDR3 protein: CAWSRASGGYGYTF
J gene: TRBJ1-2
V gene: TRBV30
clone size: -

CDR3 protein: CASSLRGTPLYEQYF
J gene: TRBJ2-7
V gene: TRBV27
clone size: few

CDR3 protein: CASSEGIREVGEQYF
J gene: TRBJ2-7
V gene: TRBV2
clone size: few

CDR3 protein: CSVLLAGSTDTQYF
J gene: TRBJ2-3
V gene: TRBV29-1
clone size: few

CDR3 protein: CASSILAGVLDEQFF
J gene: TRBJ2-1
V gene: TRBV19
clone size: -

CDR3 protein: CASSSITGSALLNTEAFF
J gene: TRBJ1-1
V gene: TRBV18
clone size: few

CDR3 protein: CASSLRIGSPPDTQYF
J gene: TRBJ2-3
V gene: TRBV11-2
clone size: -

CDR3 protein: CASIPDSYNEQFF
J gene: TRBJ2-1
V gene: TRBV5-1
clone size: few

CDR3 protein: CASSLLERDTEAFF
J gene: TRBJ1-1
V gene: TRBV5-1
clone size: -

CDR3 protein: CASSEQGARNQETQYF
J gene: TRBJ2-5
V gene: TRBV18
clone size: few

CDR3 protein: CSVGQGAGTEAFF
J gene: TRBJ1-1
V gene: TRBV29-1
clone size: -

CDR3 protein: CASSSPGQETQYF
J gene: TRBJ2-5
V gene: TRBV5-5
clone size: -

CDR3 protein: CASSPGTESSYEQYF
J gene: TRBJ2-7
V gene: TRBV28
clone size: -

CDR3 protein: CASSLGGVSSYNEQFF
J gene: TRBJ2-1
V gene: TRBV5-4
clone size: -

CDR3 protein: CASSQDLDGGETQYF
J gene: TRBJ2-5
V gene: TRBV4-2
clone size: -

CDR3 protein: CASTLGGREAFF
J gene: TRBJ1-1
V gene: TRBV14
clone size: -

CDR3 protein: CASSLEASDYNEQFF
J gene: TRBJ2-1
V gene: TRBV7-3
clone size: few

CDR3 protein: CASTRTSGNYEQYF
J gene: TRBJ2-7
V gene: TRBV7-2
clone size: -

CDR3 protein: CASSQDAQVPGYEQYF
J gene: TRBJ2-7
V gene: TRBV4-2
clone size: -

CDR3 protein: CASSAPGRPMQFF
J gene: TRBJ2-1
V gene: TRBV11-3
clone size: few

CDR3 protein: CASSTARVPGGYGYTF
J gene: TRBJ1-2
V gene: TRBV27
clone size: -

CDR3 protein: CASRTGNTGELFF
J gene: TRBJ2-2
V gene: TRBV19
clone size: few

CDR3 protein: CASSLDPGQGVLEQYF
J gene: TRBJ2-7
V gene: TRBV7-9
clone size: -

CDR3 protein: CASSQRVSGSRPGELFF
J gene: TRBJ2-2
V gene: TRBV4-3
clone size: few

CDR3 protein: CASSLAGGLANTGELFF
J gene: TRBJ2-2
V gene: TRBV28
clone size: -

CDR3 protein: CASSVGLAGGENIQYF
J gene: TRBJ2-4
V gene: TRBV7-3
clone size: -

CDR3 protein: CASSGWGLRQKSGANVLTF
J gene: TRBJ2-6
V gene: TRBV9
clone size: -

CDR3 protein: CASSPPGQGVPYEQYF
J gene: TRBJ2-7
V gene: TRBV27
clone size: -

CDR3 protein: CASSLGQENQPQHF
J gene: TRBJ1-5
V gene: TRBV27
clone size: few

CDR3 protein: CASSPPQGAVTDTQYF
J gene: TRBJ2-3
V gene: TRBV18
clone size: -

CDR3 protein: CASSSTVASDMSYEQYF
J gene: TRBJ2-7
V gene: TRBV28
clone size: -

CDR3 protein: CASSPDRGGEKLFF
J gene: TRBJ1-4
V gene: TRBV9
clone size: few

CDR3 protein: CASSFGGRNVLEQYF
J gene: TRBJ2-7
V gene: TRBV5-1
clone size: few

CDR3 protein: CASSLATSGRYEQYF
J gene: TRBJ2-7
V gene: TRBV5-4
clone size: -

CDR3 protein: CAWSVLLPAYEQYF
J gene: TRBJ2-7
V gene: TRBV30
clone size: few

CDR3 protein: CASSPPGSSYEQYF
J gene: TRBJ2-7
V gene: TRBV18
clone size: few

CDR3 protein: CASSLNGAAHGTGELFF
J gene: TRBJ2-2
V gene: TRBV18
clone size: few

CDR3 protein: CASSLVAGGTYEQYF
J gene: TRBJ2-7
V gene: TRBV5-1
clone size: -

CDR3 protein: CASSHNQGANTDTQYF
J gene: TRBJ2-3
V gene: TRBV18
clone size: -

CDR3 protein: CACDSGQPYNEQFF
J gene: TRBJ2-1
V gene: TRBV30
clone size: few

CDR3 protein: CASSGGKRDTQYF
J gene: TRBJ2-3
V gene: TRBV27
clone size: -

CDR3 protein: CAWSDQWALAGGPDEQYF
J gene: TRBJ2-7
V gene: TRBV30
clone size: -

CDR3 protein: CASSLGLADYNEQFF
J gene: TRBJ2-1
V gene: TRBV7-2
clone size: -

CDR3 protein: CASSLAVGSYEQYF
J gene: TRBJ2-7
V gene: TRBV7-2
clone size: -

CDR3 protein: CATSRDRVRGTEAFF
J gene: TRBJ1-1
V gene: TRBV15
clone size: few

CDR3 protein: CAGGSGRPADTQYF
J gene: TRBJ2-3
V gene: TRBV19
clone size: few

CDR3 protein: CASGDSAGHTDTQYF
J gene: TRBJ2-3
V gene: TRBV6-6
clone size: -

CDR3 protein: CASSISGNDEQFF
J gene: TRBJ2-1
V gene: TRBV19
clone size: -

CDR3 protein: CAISEFSTSGSSYEQYF
J gene: TRBJ2-7
V gene: TRBV10-3
clone size: few

CDR3 protein: CASNGQAQPQETQYF
J gene: TRBJ2-5
V gene: TRBV28
clone size: few

CDR3 protein: CASSTQRTSGSIGTQYF
J gene: TRBJ2-5
V gene: TRBV5-1
clone size: few

CDR3 protein: CASSLGLGALVYGYTF
J gene: TRBJ1-2
V gene: TRBV7-8
clone size: -

CDR3 protein: CASTGQTSSYNEQFF
J gene: TRBJ2-1
V gene: TRBV7-2
clone size: -

CDR3 protein: CASSGASGKYEQYF
J gene: TRBJ2-7
V gene: TRBV28
clone size: -

CDR3 protein: CASNLDREAGELFF
J gene: TRBJ2-2
V gene: TRBV19
clone size: -

CDR3 protein: CASSQDFGGLLPYEQFF
J gene: TRBJ2-1
V gene: TRBV14
clone size: -

CDR3 protein: CASRTGRVGETQYF
J gene: TRBJ2-5
V gene: TRBV28
clone size: few

CDR3 protein: CASSSRPPGLAGGRGPLPTDTQYF
J gene: TRBJ2-3
V gene: TRBV9
clone size: few

CDR3 protein: CAWRRQGMWEQFF
J gene: TRBJ2-1
V gene: TRBV30
clone size: few